These 29 T cell receptor beta chains were sequenced from one sample in a study of radiotherapy plus CTLA-4 blockade in lung cancer. This table comes from immunoSEQ multiplex PCR, and its TCRdb copy is limited to in-frame clones, with some not included. The sample includes tens of thousands of clones, 72% seen only once; the top ten take approximately 8.6%. The sample in question was peripheral blood, obtained from a patient treated with radiotherapy plus ipilimumab. The receptor set was obtained from a human donor with non-small cell lung cancer whose response to radiotherapy plus ipilimumab could not be evaluated.

The chain is built from TRBV28 and TRBJ1-5, with 9 bases identical to TRBD1. Germline lookup yields CDR1 MDHEN and CDR2 SYDVKM. This CDR3 has 17 amino acids. V lost 7 bases to trimming and J lost 7 bases; unmatched junction nucleotides: 17. CDR3 in DNA: TGTGCCAGCACCCAAACAGGGGGCAGCGAGATCATGCAGCCCCAGCATTTT. This codes for CASTQTGGSEIMQPQHF.

J is TRBJ1-2 and V is TRBV6-5; maybe TRBD1 (6 bases). From germline, CDR1 is MNHEY and CDR2 SVGAGI. This CDR3 comprises 16 residues. V was cut by 4 bases and J by 2 bases, with 17 bases left in between. This CDR3 is CASSFRRQELNYGYTF. DNA of the CDR3: TGTGCCAGCAGTTTCCGTCGACAGGAATTGAACTATGGCTACACCTTC.

The chain carries TRBV27 and TRBJ1-2; TRBD1 aligns across 9 bases. The CDR3 sequence is 15 residues long. CDR1 is MNHEY, CDR2 SMNVEV, per germline (reference sequence). V dropped 5 bases and J dropped 4; count of bases not matched to a gene: 8. CDR3 DNA sequence: TGTGCCAGCAGTGACACAGGGGGCGCAGGCTATGGCTACACCTTC. Translation: CASSDTGGAGYGYTF.

The rearrangement uses TRBV30 and TRBJ2-3; 13 nucleotides line up with TRBD2. The ends lost 8 bases at V and 2 bases at J; junction bases unmatched: 4. Germline V gives CDR1 GTSNPN, CDR2 SVGIG (reference sequence). There are 14 residues in the CDR3. The CDR3 region has the DNA TGTGCCACTAGCGGGGGGGGACCCACAGATACGCAGTATTTT. It codes for CATSGGGPTDTQYF.

The chain combines TRBV19 with TRBJ2-2, with 12 nucleotides matching TRBD2. The CDR3 is 14 amino acids. V lost 10 bases and J lost 8; bases outside the gene matches: 8. CDR1 is LNHDA, CDR2 SQIVND, per germline (reference sequence). The CDR3 DNA reads TGTGCCACCCGACTAGCGGGAGAGTATGGGGAGCTGTTTTTT. Amino acids: CATRLAGEYGELFF.

This clone was observed at least ten times. V gene TRBV7-9 combines with J gene TRBJ2-7; TRBD1 is a possible D gene (6 bases). There are 16 residues in the CDR3. Germline CDR1 is SEHNR and CDR2 is FQNEAQ (reference sequence). V was clipped by 4 bases and J by 5 bases, with 21 bases between them. The CDR3 region has the DNA TGTGCCAGCAGCTCACCCTTCCGACAGAAGGGGGACGAGCAGTACTTC. This translates into CASSSPFRQKGDEQYF.

Only a few counts were recorded for this clone. This rearrangement joins TRBV30 to TRBJ1-1; TRBD1 matches at 8 bases. The ends lost 0 bases at V and 6 bases at J; junction bases unmatched: 3. Per the germline V gene, CDR1 is GTSNPN and CDR2 is SVGIG (reference sequence). The CDR3 totals 13 residues. This chain's CDR3 is CAWSVTQGAEAFF. The CDR3 DNA is TGTGCCTGGAGTGTCACACAGGGGGCTGAAGCTTTCTTT.

CDR3 bases: TGTGCCAGCAGCTTGCGGCAAGCGGGAGTCAACTATGGCTACACCTTC. Protein: CASSLRQAGVNYGYTF. The chain employs TRBV5-5 and TRBJ1-2; D remains ambiguous. This CDR3 is 16 amino acids long. The germline gives CDR1 SGHKS, CDR2 YYEKEE (reference sequence). V was clipped by 1 base and J by 2 bases, with 15 bases between them.

This sequence joins TRBV11-2 and TRBJ2-7, with D tentatively TRBD2 (6 bases). Germline assignment: CDR1 SGHAT and CDR2 FQNNGV. With 5 bases removed from V and 7 bases from J, the gap between germline ends came to 24 bases. This CDR3 is built from 16 residues. CDR3 residues: CASSQGGWGVSVEQYF. For the CDR3, the DNA is TGTGCCAGCAGCCAGGGAGGTTGGGGGGTGAGCGTGGAGCAGTACTTC.

The gene calls are TRBV5-1 and TRBJ2-2; D may be TRBD2 (6 bases). The CDR3 covers 14 residues. Deletions cut 0 bases from V and 8 bases from J, with 11 bases between. The V gene's germline CDR1 is SGHRS and CDR2 YFSETQ. The chain's CDR3 is CASSLAVGTGELFF. The CDR3, as DNA: TGCGCCAGCAGCTTGGCGGTAGGGACTGGGGAGCTGTTTTTT.

This clone is deemed medium-sized. The rearrangement joins TRBV4-1 to TRBJ2-3; TRBD2 is a possible D gene (7 bases). Germline-derived CDR1 and CDR2 are MGHRA and YSYEKL. V dropped 4 bases and J dropped 3 bases, with 26 bases sitting between them. The CDR3 extends over 19 amino acids. CDR3 in amino acids: CASSLPEGIRGGNTDTQYF. CDR3 DNA sequence: TGCGCCAGCAGCCTCCCCGAAGGGATAAGGGGGGGGAATACAGATACGCAGTATTTT.

The CDR3 is CASRDRLDYGYTF. CDR3 DNA: TGTGCCAGCAGGGACAGGCTTGACTATGGCTACACCTTC. The V and J genes are TRBV21-1 and TRBJ1-2; TRBD1, as called in the table, went unchecked against the DNA. TRBV21-1 is a listed pseudogene. The CDR3 sequence is 13 residues long.

The rearrangement links TRBV28 to TRBJ2-7; 13 bases match TRBD2. V trimming: 6 bases; J trimming: 4 bases; junction bases outside the gene matches: 9. This CDR3 is built from 16 residues. The germline V gene encodes CDR1 MDHEN and CDR2 SYDVKM. CDR3 coding DNA: TGTGCCAGCAGCCTAGGACTAGCGGGGGTCAAATACGAGCAGTACTTC. Residues: CASSLGLAGVKYEQYF.

The rearrangement uses TRBV5-1 and TRBJ1-1; no definite D call. CDR3 length: 13 amino acids. Between the trimmed V and J ends, which lost 7 bases and 2 bases, there was a span of 12 bases. CDR1 is SGHRS, CDR2 YFSETQ, per germline. The CDR3 DNA follows: TGCGCCAGCGCACAACAGACAAACACTGAAGCTTTCTTT. Translating gives CASAQQTNTEAFF.

This clone came up a few times. The chain joins TRBV5-1 to TRBJ2-3, with D possibly being TRBD2 (6 bases). Between the trimmed V and J ends, which lost 4 bases and 3 bases, there was a span of 15 bases. Germline values: CDR1 SGHRS, CDR2 YFSETQ. This CDR3 is 15 amino acids long. CDR3: CASSQDYKITDTQYF. The CDR3 DNA reads TGCGCCAGCAGCCAGGACTACAAGATAACAGATACGCAGTATTTT.

V usage is TRBV9 and J usage is TRBJ1-1; D is uncertain. This CDR3 region has 13 residues. Trimming stripped 4 bases from V and 8 bases from J, with 15 bases between. CDR1 and CDR2 (germline): SGDLS, YYNGEE. The CDR3 DNA sequence: TGTGCCAGCAGCCTCGACAAAGATACCGAAGCTTTCTTT. This gives the protein CASSLDKDTEAFF.

The V gene is TRBV6-1, the J gene TRBJ1-2; D not certain. Per the germline V gene, CDR1 is MNHNS and CDR2 is SASEGT. Trimming took 2 bases from V and 3 from J, leaving 7 bases between them. The CDR3 runs 13 residues. The CDR3 loop is CASSEREDYGYTF. CDR3 bases: TGTGCCAGCAGTGAAAGGGAGGACTATGGCTACACCTTC.

This clone has only a few counts. This sequence joins TRBV10-3 and TRBJ2-3; the D gene is possibly TRBD2 (5 bases). The germline V gene encodes CDR1 ENHRY and CDR2 SYGVKD. This CDR3 contains 13 residues. Trimming took 6 bases from V and 4 from J, leaving 11 bases between them. CDR3 protein: CAIRDSVADTQYF. Written as DNA, the CDR3 is TGTGCCATCAGAGATAGCGTTGCAGATACGCAGTATTTT.

The DNA of the CDR3 is TGTGCCATCAGCGACAATGAGGGACAGATAGAGTTAGGGGATACGCAGTATTTT. Translated, it gives CAISDNEGQIELGDTQYF. The rearrangement links TRBV10-3 to TRBJ2-3; TRBD1 aligns across 7 bases. The CDR3 consists of 18 residues. The V segment lost 6 bases and the J segment 6 bases; nucleotides outside the gene matches: 21. Germline assignment: CDR1 ENHRY and CDR2 SYGVKD.

As for this clone: One end of the junction fails to match germline, which may point to a read error. V and J are TRBV10-2 and TRBJ2-3; D call uncertain. The CDR3 contains 13 residues. Germline V lookup: CDR1 WSHSY, CDR2 SAAADI. DNA of the CDR3: TGCGCCAGCAGTGAGAATAGCATAGATACGCAGTATTTT. It specifies CASSENSIDTQYF.

This clone was recorded a few times. V usage is TRBV2 and J usage is TRBJ2-1; D might be TRBD2 (6 bases). The germline V gene has CDR1 SNHLY and CDR2 FYNNEI. V was pared by 2 bases and J by 10 bases, with 12 bases between. The CDR3 is 13 amino acids. The chain's CDR3 is CASSERTLAEQFF. As DNA, the CDR3 is TGTGCCAGCAGTGAAAGGACCCTAGCGGAGCAGTTCTTC. Full variable domain (missing parts from reference TRBV2 and TRBJ2-1): EPEVTQTPSHQVTQMGQEVILRCVPISNHLYFYWYRQILGQKVEFLVSFYNNEISEKSEIFDDQFSVERPDGSNFTLKIRSTKLEDSAMYFCASSERTLAEQFFGPGTRLTVL.

The chain carries TRBV5-8 and TRBJ1-1; TRBD1 matches at 8 bases. The trim removed 4 bases at V and 2 bases at J, leaving 13 bases unmatched. There are 17 residues in the CDR3. CDR1 SGHTS and CDR2 YDEGEE come from the germline V gene. CDR3 nucleotides: TGTGCCAGCAGCCACCAACAGACGACAGGGGATAACACTGAAGCTTTCTTT. This translates into CASSHQQTTGDNTEAFF. Drawing the rest from reference TRBV5-8 and TRBJ1-1, the complete variable domain is EAGVTQSPTHLIKTRGQQATLRCSPISGHTSVYWYQQALGLGLQFLLWYDEGEERNRGNFPPRFSGRQFPNYSSELNVNALELEDSALYLCASSHQQTTGDNTEAFFGQGTRLTVV.

J is TRBJ1-2 and V is TRBV7-2; no clear D gene. With 2 bases removed from V and 5 bases from J, the gap between germline ends came to 18 bases. Germline V CDR1 and CDR2: SGHTA, FQGNSA. This CDR3 spans 16 amino acids. CDR3 DNA sequence: TGTGCCAGCAGCTTACAACAGATCAGGAATGGGTATGGCTACACCTTC. It yields the protein CASSLQQIRNGYGYTF.

This clone has more than one count but fewer than ten. This chain joins TRBV28 and TRBJ1-2; TRBD1 agrees at 7 bases. Germline V gene lookup returns CDR1 MDHEN and CDR2 SYDVKM. The V gene end was trimmed by 10 bases and the J gene end by 7 bases; junction bases not matched to a gene: 15. This CDR3 has 14 amino acids. The CDR3 is CANTAGGGAGGYTF. The CDR3 region has the DNA TGTGCCAACACGGCAGGAGGGGGCGCCGGTGGCTACACCTTC.

V is TRBV2 and J is TRBJ2-2; a possible D gene is TRBD1 (6 bases). The CDR3 loop spans 15 amino acids. Germline V gene sequence: CDR1 SNHLY, CDR2 FYNNEI. Trimming removed 6 bases at V and 4 bases at J, with 15 bases between. The CDR3 protein is CASRVQGMTTGELFF. DNA for the CDR3: TGTGCCAGCAGAGTACAGGGAATGACCACCGGGGAGCTGTTTTTT.

The J gene is TRBJ2-3, the V gene TRBV11-3; D gene ambiguous. The CDR3 consists of 16 residues. V lost 4 bases and J lost 3, with 17 bases in between. The V gene's germline CDR1 is SGHNT and CDR2 YENEEA. The DNA for the CDR3 is TGTGCCAGCAGCTCGAGGTCGGCCCATGAAACAGATACGCAGTATTTT. Protein: CASSSRSAHETDTQYF.

This chain connects TRBV28 to TRBJ1-3, with no clear D. Trimming left V 1 base short and J 0 bases short, with 10 bases between. CDR3 length equals 16 residues. Per the germline V gene, CDR1 is MDHEN and CDR2 is SYDVKM. The CDR3 bases are TGTGCCAGCAGTTTATCGGGTTACTCCTCTGGAAACACCATATATTTT. It codes for CASSLSGYSSGNTIYF.

The genes are TRBV10-3 and TRBJ1-1; tentative D call: TRBD1 (6 bases). CDR3 length equals 14 residues. V was clipped by 3 bases and J by 4 bases, with 12 bases between them. Germline assignment: CDR1 ENHRY and CDR2 SYGVKD. In DNA form, the CDR3 reads TGTGCCATCAGTGATGAGGGGGGGATCACTGAAGCTTTCTTT. It encodes CAISDEGGITEAFF.

The chain joins TRBV6-5 to TRBJ2-1; 7 nucleotides agree with TRBD1. Germline lookup yields CDR1 MNHEY and CDR2 SVGAGI. The trim removed 5 bases at V and 5 bases at J, leaving 9 bases unmatched. The CDR3 totals 15 residues. For the CDR3, the DNA is TGTGCCAGCAGTCGCCCGGGGACAGCCGACAATGAGCAGTTCTTC. The encoded protein is CASSRPGTADNEQFF.